The sequence of this T cell receptor beta chain was determined in a study of cytomegalovirus exposure and HLA in healthy donors. Whole-study results and caveats: There were a few CMV-associated chains whose specificity for CMV antigens was confirmed in vitro. In an earlier analysis, about 87% or about 30%: the productive usage of most TCR beta V segments.

At the time of sampling, donors were nominally healthy, though unrecorded immune exposures were likely. V trimming: 4 bases; J trimming: 4 bases; junction bases outside the gene matches: 4. Germline V lookup: CDR1 SQVTM, CDR2 ANQGSEA. The CDR3 is made up of 13 amino acids. PCR primers comprised 60 Vbeta and 13 Jbeta primers. Data came from immunoSEQ multiplex PCR; TCRdb stores just in-frame clones and leaves some out. The table records 90,000 to 120,000 clones, 84% of them present only once. A note on this clone: Its antigen is undetermined.

The V gene is TRBV29-1, the J gene TRBJ1-2, with 9 bases fitting TRBD1. The receptor's source is a woman under 30 in good health and CMV-seronegative. Sample: PBMCs. CDR3 sequence: CSVGDRAAYGYTF. The CDR3 DNA reads as TGCAGCGTTGGGGACAGGGCCGCCTATGGCTACACCTTC.